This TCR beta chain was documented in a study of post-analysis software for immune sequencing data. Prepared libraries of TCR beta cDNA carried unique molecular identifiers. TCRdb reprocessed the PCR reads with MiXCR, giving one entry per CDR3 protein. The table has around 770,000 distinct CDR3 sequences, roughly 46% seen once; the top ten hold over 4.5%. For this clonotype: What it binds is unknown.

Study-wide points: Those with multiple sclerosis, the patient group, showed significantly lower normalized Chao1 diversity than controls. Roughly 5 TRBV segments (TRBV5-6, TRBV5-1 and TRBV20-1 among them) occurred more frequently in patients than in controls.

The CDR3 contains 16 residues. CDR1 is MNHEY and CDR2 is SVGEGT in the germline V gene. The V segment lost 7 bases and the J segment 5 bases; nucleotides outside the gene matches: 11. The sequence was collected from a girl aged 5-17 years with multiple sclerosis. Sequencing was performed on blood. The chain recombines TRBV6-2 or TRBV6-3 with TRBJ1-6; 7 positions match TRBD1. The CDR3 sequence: CASTRDGQAHNSPLHF. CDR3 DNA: TGTGCCAGCACCCGCGACGGACAGGCCCATAATTCACCCCTCCACTTT.